This TCR beta chain was profiled in a study of human CD8 memory T cell subsets. Healthy donors provided the buffy coats that yielded the PBMC. Germline V gives CDR1 ENHRY, CDR2 SYGVKD. The CDR3 loop spans 16 amino acids. UMI-labeled 5' RACE yielded the TCR beta libraries. How the authors handled the data: Functional CDR3 beta clonotypes numbered about 2,900 to 18,000 per TCR beta library. TCRdb re-called the 5' RACE reads, yielding one record per CDR3 amino acid sequence without DNA. TCRdb's processing, not the study's, gives the V and J calls here. The ten most abundant clones cover around 5.8% of a sample with around 19,000 distinct CDR3 sequences.

The chain joins TRBV10-3 to TRBJ2-1; TCRdb designates TRBD1, a call that cannot be tested without DNA. This clonotype was obtained from a human donor in good health. The sequenced material came from CD8+ T cells from PBMCs. CDR3 amino acids: CAISSVQGGSYNEQFF.